This T cell receptor beta chain was documented in a study of T-cell reconstitution after alpha-beta-depleted transplantation in children. Unique molecular identifiers were incorporated when the TCRbeta library was constructed. TCRdb re-derived calls from the PCR reads in MiXCR, one entry per CDR3 protein. The sample lists around 400,000 distinct CDR3 sequences; roughly a tenth were seen once. This clonotype has only a few counts. Germline V gives CDR1 MNHNS, CDR2 SASEGT. V shed 6 bases and J 7 bases; nucleotides not matched to a gene: 8. This CDR3 comprises 13 residues. The rearrangement joins TRBV6-1 to TRBJ2-7; 8 bases align to TRBD2. The sample here was PBMCs from the stem cell graft donor, taken from the stem cell graft. The source is a human donor who donated a stem cell graft to a child with acute myeloid leukemia. The CDR3 reads CASRSGRAKEQYF. Here the CDR3 DNA reads TGTGCCAGCAGATCCGGGAGGGCGAAAGAGCAGTACTTC.